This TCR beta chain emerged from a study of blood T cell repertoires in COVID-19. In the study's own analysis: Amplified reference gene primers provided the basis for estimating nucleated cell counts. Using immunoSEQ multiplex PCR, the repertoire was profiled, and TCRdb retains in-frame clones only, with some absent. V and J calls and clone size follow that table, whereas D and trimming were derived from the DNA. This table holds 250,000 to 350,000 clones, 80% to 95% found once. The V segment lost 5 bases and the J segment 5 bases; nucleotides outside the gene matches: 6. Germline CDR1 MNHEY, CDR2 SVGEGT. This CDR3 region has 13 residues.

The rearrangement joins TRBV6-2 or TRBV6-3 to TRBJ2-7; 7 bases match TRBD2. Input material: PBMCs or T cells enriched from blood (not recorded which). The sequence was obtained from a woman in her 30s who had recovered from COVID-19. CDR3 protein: CASSAGEYHEQYF. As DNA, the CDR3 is TGTGCCAGCAGTGCGGGAGAGTATCACGAGCAGTACTTC.